One and the same sample provided the 23 T cell receptor beta chains below, sequenced in a study of blood T cell repertoires in COVID-19. Sequenced by immunoSEQ multiplex PCR; TCRdb stores in-frame clones only, minus some. The sample has approximately 70,000 clones, about four fifths seen once; the top ten hold 4.5% to 5.5%. Input material: peripheral blood. These receptors were collected from a woman in her sixties with acute or convalescent COVID-19.

In this sample, this clone turned up a few times. This sequence joins TRBV5-1 and TRBJ1-1; TRBD1 is a possible D gene (6 bases). Germline assignment: CDR1 SGHRS and CDR2 YFSETQ. The CDR3 is 16 residues long. The germline V and J ends were trimmed by 2 bases and 0 bases, with 14 bases remaining between them. The CDR3 region has the DNA TGCGCCAGCAGCTTACAGGGTGGAAAAATGAACACTGAAGCTTTCTTT. Amino acids: CASSLQGGKMNTEAFF.

The chain joins TRBV7-2 to TRBJ1-5; no clear D. The V end lost 7 bases, the J end lost 7 bases, and 17 bases lay between the germline ends. From germline, CDR1 is SGHTA and CDR2 FQGNSA. The CDR3 loop spans 14 amino acids. The CDR3 sequence is CASNAMTGEQPQHF. CDR3 sequence (DNA): TGTGCCAGCAATGCGATGACCGGGGAACAGCCCCAGCATTTT. The full variable domain, its missing parts supplied by reference TRBV7-2 and TRBJ1-5, is GAGVSQSPSNKVTEKGKDVELRCDPISGHTALYWYRQSLGQGLEFLIYFQGNSAPDKSGLPSDRFSAERTGGSVSTLTIQRTQQEDSAVYLCASNAMTGEQPQHFGDGTRLSIL.

The rearrangement uses TRBV18 and TRBJ2-7; 10 bases fit TRBD2. V was clipped by 2 bases and J by 2 bases; unmatched bases: 3. CDR1 and CDR2 (germline): KGHSH, LQKENI. The CDR3 has 15 amino acids. The CDR3 loop reads CASSPDSGGPYEQYF. The CDR3 coding sequence is TGTGCCAGCTCACCAGATAGCGGGGGGCCCTACGAGCAGTACTTC.

The J gene is TRBJ2-7, the V gene TRBV2; D not resolved. The V end was cut by 6 bases, the J end by 3 bases, with 3 bases between. Germline CDR1 and CDR2: SNHLY and FYNNEI. The CDR3 sequence is 10 residues long. CDR3 bases: TGTGCCAGCAGGTACTACGAGCAGTACTTC. This gives the protein CASRYYEQYF.

V and J are TRBV10-3 and TRBJ1-1; tentatively, D is TRBD1 (6 bases). The CDR3 is 15 amino acids. V lost 0 bases to trimming and J lost 5 bases, with 13 bases between them. Germline V gene lookup returns CDR1 ENHRY and CDR2 SYGVKD. The DNA for the CDR3 is TGTGCCATCAGTGAGTCCTACAGGGCGGAGACTGAAGCTTTCTTT. Residues: CAISESYRAETEAFF.

This clone was observed once. J is TRBJ1-1 and V is TRBV6-1; the D gene is possibly TRBD1 (6 bases). The CDR3 has 13 residues. Germline assignment: CDR1 MNHNS and CDR2 SASEGT. V was cut by 3 bases and J by 8 bases, with 13 bases left in between. This CDR3 reads CASSDSPDREAFF. Written as DNA, the CDR3 is TGTGCCAGCAGTGATTCTCCGGACAGAGAAGCTTTCTTT.

The chain uses TRBV30 and TRBJ1-1; possibly TRBD1 for D (5 bases). This CDR3 has 12 amino acids. CDR1 and CDR2 from the germline V gene are GTSNPN and SVGIG (reference sequence). Trimming took off 4 bases at V and 5 bases at J, with 11 bases between the two ends. This chain's CDR3 is CAWMKGRTEAFF. Written as DNA, the CDR3 is TGTGCCTGGATGAAGGGGAGGACTGAAGCTTTCTTT.

The V and J genes are TRBV19 and TRBJ1-1, with D uncertain. The CDR3 runs 15 residues. CDR1 and CDR2 (germline): LNHDA, SQIVND (reference sequence). Trimming cost V 5 bases and J 1 base, with 14 bases left between them. The CDR3 sequence: CASSPGAGRNTEAFF. The CDR3 DNA sequence: TGTGCCAGTAGTCCGGGAGCGGGGAGGAACACTGAAGCTTTCTTT.

A single count supports this clone. The CDR3 region has the DNA TGTGCCAGCAGTTACAGCGCTCAGTACGAGCAGTACTTC. Its protein is CASSYSAQYEQYF. The V and J genes are TRBV6-5 and TRBJ2-7; no clear D gene. Trimming cost V 2 bases and J 4 bases, with 9 bases left between them. Germline CDR1 reads MNHEY; CDR2 reads SVGAGI. The CDR3 is 13 amino acids.

V usage is TRBV5-1 and J usage is TRBJ1-4; the match to TRBD1 covers 7 bases. The CDR3 is 15 amino acids. Losses at the gene ends were 4 bases for V and 8 bases for J; bases not matched to a gene: 11. The germline V gene encodes CDR1 SGHRS and CDR2 YFSETQ. CDR3 amino acids: CASSPTTGLGEKLFF. The CDR3 DNA reads TGCGCCAGCAGCCCGACGACAGGGTTGGGCGAAAAACTGTTTTTT.

V gene TRBV11-2 combines with J gene TRBJ1-3, with D perhaps matching TRBD1 (5 bases). Per germline, CDR1 SGHAT and CDR2 FQNNGV. Trimming took 5 bases from V and 5 from J, leaving 19 bases between them. This CDR3 is built from 16 residues. CDR3 sequence reads: CASSSRQSPTRNTIYF. CDR3 DNA: TGTGCCAGCAGCAGCCGACAGAGCCCTACCCGAAACACCATATATTTT.

This rearrangement joins TRBV7-2 to TRBJ2-3, with a tentative D call TRBD2 (5 bases). Germline loops: CDR1 SGHTA, CDR2 FQGNSA. The CDR3 has 14 amino acids. Trimming shortened V by 3 bases and J by 6 bases, and 13 bases separated the two germline ends. CDR3 DNA: TGTGCCAGCAGCTTTACCCTAGCAGTTGATACGCAGTATTTT. This gives the protein CASSFTLAVDTQYF.

The V gene is TRBV19, the J gene TRBJ1-5; no clear D gene. This CDR3 has 15 amino acids. V was pared by 7 bases and J by 7 bases, with 20 bases between. CDR1 LNHDA and CDR2 SQIVND come from the germline V gene (reference sequence). Here the CDR3 reads CASTTGSQVSQPQHF. CDR3 coding DNA: TGTGCCAGTACGACCGGCAGTCAGGTGAGCCAGCCCCAGCATTTT.

The sample holds one count of this clone. The chain has TRBV12-3 or TRBV12-4 and TRBJ1-1, with unresolved D. V was trimmed by 7 bases and J by 2 bases, leaving 11 bases between them. CDR3 length equals 13 residues. The CDR3 DNA follows: TGTGCCAGCACCCTCAGAACAAACACTGAAGCTTTCTTT. Protein product: CASTLRTNTEAFF.

The chain recombines TRBV6-1 with TRBJ2-4, with TRBD2 as a possible D gene (5 bases). The ends were cut back, 3 bases at V and 6 bases at J, with 18 bases in the middle. The CDR3 is made up of 16 amino acids. Germline V gene sequence: CDR1 MNHNS, CDR2 SASEGT. DNA for the CDR3: TGTGCCAGCAGTGAGGGTACCGGGGTTTCCCGAAACATTCAGTACTTC. Its translation: CASSEGTGVSRNIQYF.

The chain joins TRBV4-1 to TRBJ2-7, with 8 bases identical to TRBD1. J lost 2 bases, V lost 5 bases, and 8 bases had no gene match. This CDR3 is 15 amino acids long. Germline CDR1 is MGHRA and CDR2 is YSYEKL. The CDR3 DNA sequence: TGCGCCAGCAGCGATGGTCGACAGGGGACCTACGAGCAGTACTTC. It yields the protein CASSDGRQGTYEQYF.

The chain couples TRBV5-1 to TRBJ1-4; no definite D call. With 4 bases removed from V and 8 bases from J, the gap between germline ends came to 15 bases. The CDR3 extends over 14 amino acids. Germline loops: CDR1 SGHRS, CDR2 YFSETQ. In nucleotides, the CDR3 is TGCGCCAGCAGCGTCGACAATAATGGGGAAAAACTGTTTTTT. Translation: CASSVDNNGEKLFF.

The gene calls are TRBV12-3 or TRBV12-4 and TRBJ2-1; D is uncertain. Trimming removed 3 bases from V and 4 bases from J, with 7 bases in between. The CDR3 has 13 amino acids. The CDR3 region is CASSLFGYNEQFF. As DNA, the CDR3 is TGTGCCAGCAGTTTGTTCGGTTACAATGAGCAGTTCTTC.

The J gene is TRBJ2-2, the V gene TRBV7-6; TRBD2 is a possible D gene (7 bases). The V gene lost 3 bases and the J gene lost 3 bases, with 11 bases spanning the gap. The CDR3 is 15 residues long. Germline CDR1 is SGHVS and CDR2 is FNYEAQ. The CDR3 nucleotides read TGTGCCAGCAGCTTTGGGGGGGCTCACACCGGGGAGCTGTTTTTT. Amino acid sequence: CASSFGGAHTGELFF.

This chain joins TRBV5-5 and TRBJ1-1, with D possibly matching TRBD1 (6 bases). The CDR3 is 14 residues long. V lost 6 bases and J 8 bases, leaving 20 bases between the germline ends. Germline CDR1 and CDR2: SGHKS and YYEKEE (reference sequence). CDR3 residues: CASIPSGGAGEAFF. The CDR3 DNA follows: TGTGCCAGCATCCCCAGTGGGGGGGCTGGAGAAGCTTTCTTT.

This clone was recorded once. This sequence joins TRBV14 and TRBJ2-2; weak D call: TRBD1 (6 bases). Germline-derived CDR1 and CDR2 are SGHDN and FVKESK. Trimming took 4 bases from V and 6 from J, leaving 12 bases between them. The CDR3 loop spans 14 amino acids. In DNA, the CDR3 is TGTGCCAGCAGCCTACAGGCAGGGGCCGGGGAGCTGTTTTTT. Translating gives CASSLQAGAGELFF. Combining the CDR3 with reference TRBV14 and TRBJ2-2 gives the whole variable domain EAGVTQFPSHSVIEKGQTVTLRCDPISGHDNLYWYRRVMGKEIKFLLHFVKESKQDESGMPNNRFLAERTGGTYSTLKVQPAELEDSGVYFCASSLQAGAGELFFGEGSRLTVL.

The V call is TRBV5-8, the J call TRBJ1-1, with D possibly matching TRBD1 (5 bases). The V gene's germline CDR1 is SGHTS and CDR2 YDEGEE. V was clipped by 0 bases and J by 1 base, with 10 bases between them. The CDR3 contains 15 residues. The CDR3 bases are TGTGCCAGCAGCTTGGAGGGGCGCGGGAACACTGAAGCTTTCTTT. It yields the protein CASSLEGRGNTEAFF.

The chain combines TRBV5-6 with TRBJ1-2; possible D gene TRBD1, 5 bases. Trimming cost V 0 bases and J 5 bases, with 8 bases left between them. The germline CDR1 and CDR2 sequences are SGHDT and YYEEEE. This CDR3 is 13 amino acids long. The CDR3 DNA reads as TGTGCCAGCAGCTTGGCCAAGGGGTATGGCTACACCTTC. This encodes CASSLAKGYGYTF.